The T cell receptor beta chain under discussion was sequenced for a study of blood T cell repertoires in COVID-19. The CDR3 consists of 13 residues. Trimming took off 0 bases at V and 8 bases at J, with 11 bases between the two ends. Germline CDR1 reads SGDLS; CDR2 reads YYNGEE. TCRdb's copy holds only in-frame clones and misses some; the assay was immunoSEQ multiplex PCR. The sample comprises 350,000 to 500,000 clones, around 90% of which are singletons, and roughly 0.78% rests with the top ten. The chain recombines TRBV9 with TRBJ1-2, with D hard to call. The sample taken for sequencing was peripheral blood. This TCR was recovered from a man younger than 35 with COVID-19, enrolled during active disease. CDR3 DNA: TGTGCCAGCAGCGTAGACACATCTCAGGGCTACACCTTC. This encodes CASSVDTSQGYTF.